The next 9 T cell receptor beta chains were all read from a single sample in a study of blood T cell repertoires in COVID-19. Here immunoSEQ multiplex PCR was the method, and the copy in TCRdb shows in-frame clones only, minus some. The table records 400,000 to 550,000 clones, 75% to 90% of them present only once. The sample was peripheral blood. The receptors stem from a woman aged 25 to 39 with acute or convalescent COVID-19.

This clone was picked up one time. The rearrangement joins TRBV3-1 (or the pseudogene TRBV3-2) to TRBJ2-3; possible D gene TRBD2, 6 bases. Germline V gene lookup returns CDR1 LGHDT and CDR2 YNNKEL (reference sequence). The V and J ends lost 3 bases and 4 bases respectively, with 11 bases between them. The length of the CDR3 is 14 residues. The CDR3: CASSQAAGSDTQYF. The CDR3 DNA is TGTGCCAGCAGCCAGGCCGCGGGATCAGATACGCAGTATTTT.

V is TRBV7-8 and J is TRBJ1-6; D is unresolved. Looked up from germline, CDR1 is SGHVS and CDR2 is FQNEAQ. Trimming took off 1 base at V and 6 bases at J, with 7 bases between the two ends. This CDR3 is built from 14 residues. The CDR3 sequence: CASSLGQVNSPLHF. As DNA, the CDR3 is TGTGCCAGCAGCTTAGGGCAGGTTAATTCACCCCTCCACTTT.

V is TRBV29-1 and J is TRBJ1-1, with D possibly TRBD1 on 5 matching bases. V was trimmed by 3 bases and J by 2 bases, leaving 7 bases between them. This CDR3 comprises 12 residues. Germline CDR1 SQVTM, CDR2 ANQGSEA. The CDR3 DNA reads as TGCAGCGTTGACAGGGCCAACACTGAAGCTTTCTTT. It is translated as CSVDRANTEAFF.

The V and J genes are TRBV4-1 and TRBJ1-2; 11 positions agree with TRBD1. Losses at the gene ends were 0 bases for V and 7 bases for J; bases not matched to a gene: 7. The CDR3 runs to 16 residues. CDR1 is MGHRA and CDR2 is YSYEKL in the germline V gene. The DNA for the CDR3 is TGCGCCAGCAGCCAAGATCCCGGACAGGGGGCCCGTGGCTACACCTTC. As protein: CASSQDPGQGARGYTF.

The chain employs TRBV25-1 and TRBJ2-1; D possibly corresponds to TRBD1 (6 bases). The V gene lost 3 bases and the J gene lost 4 bases, with 13 bases spanning the gap. From germline, CDR1 is MGHDK and CDR2 SYGVNS. There are 15 residues in the CDR3. Written as DNA, the CDR3 is TGTGCCAGCAGTGATAGCGACAGGATATACAATGAGCAGTTCTTC. Residues: CASSDSDRIYNEQFF.

This clone was seen just once. The V gene is TRBV11-2, the J gene TRBJ2-7; TRBD1 is a possible D gene (6 bases). The CDR3 has 13 residues. V was cut by 6 bases and J by 3 bases, with 12 bases left in between. CDR1 SGHAT and CDR2 FQNNGV come from the germline V gene. The CDR3 sequence: CASSTGINYEQYF. The CDR3 DNA follows: TGTGCCAGCAGTACAGGGATCAACTACGAGCAGTACTTC.

CDR3 sequence (DNA): TGTGCCAGTAAGCGGGCCGACACAGATACGCAGTATTTT. Amino acid sequence: CASKRADTDTQYF. The rearrangement uses TRBV19 and TRBJ2-3; possible D gene TRBD2, 6 bases. The germline V gene encodes CDR1 LNHDA and CDR2 SQIVND (reference sequence). This CDR3 is 13 amino acids long. V shed 7 bases and J shed 2 bases, with 10 bases lying between them. The complete variable domain, with remaining parts taken from reference TRBV19 and TRBJ2-3, reads DGGITQSPKYLFRKEGQNVTLSCEQNLNHDAMYWYRQDPGQGLRLIYYSQIVNDFQKGDIAEGYSVSREKKESFPLTVTSAQKNPTAFYLCASKRADTDTQYFGPGTRLTVL.

This chain joins TRBV28 and TRBJ2-7, with TRBD1 as a possible D gene (6 bases). Deletions cut 3 bases from V and 7 bases from J, with 13 bases between. This CDR3 spans 13 amino acids. Germline V gene lookup returns CDR1 MDHEN and CDR2 SYDVKM. This chain's CDR3 is CASSFVGGLEQYF. The CDR3 DNA follows: TGTGCCAGCAGTTTTGTTGGGGGCTTGGAGCAGTACTTC.

The rearrangement joins TRBV3-1 (or the pseudogene TRBV3-2) to TRBJ2-2; 12 bases fit TRBD1. Germline V gives CDR1 LGHDT, CDR2 YNNKEL (reference sequence). Germline trimming cut 3 bases from V and 6 bases from J; bases unmatched to any gene: 5. The CDR3 runs to 16 residues. The CDR3 region is CASSHPGQGAAGELFF. As DNA, the CDR3 is TGTGCCAGCAGCCACCCGGGACAGGGGGCCGCCGGGGAGCTGTTTTTT.